Given below is one T cell receptor (beta chain) in context. Its antigen is unknown. Using immunoSEQ multiplex PCR, the repertoire was profiled, and TCRdb retains in-frame clones only, with some absent. This sample has about 18,000 clones, with approximately 69% found just once. This sample stems from a study of OX40 agonist ivuxolimab in advanced cancers. Looking at the study overall: Patients receiving dose escalation had hepatocellular carcinoma, melanoma, renal cell or head and neck cancer. The eligibility criteria allowed prior anti-PD-1, anti-PD-L1 or anti-CTLA-4 therapy, and 30% to 40% had some.

V shed 3 bases and J 6 bases; nucleotides not matched to a gene: 11. The CDR3 extends over 16 amino acids. Germline V gene lookup returns CDR1 MGHRA and CDR2 YSYEKL. Study results and limitations: At 0.1 to 3.0 mg/kg and by week 6, clonal expansion occurred in CD4+ and CD8+ blood T cells. Averaging showed that CD8+ T cells had more expanded clones than CD4+ did.

The material was CD4+ or CD8+ T cells sorted from blood, obtained in a trial of the OX40 agonist ivuxolimab. This TCR came from an adult with an advanced solid tumor such as melanoma, head and neck, liver or kidney cancer. The V and J genes are TRBV4-1 and TRBJ1-1; 9 bases line up with TRBD1. The CDR3 nucleotides are TGCGCCAGCAGCCAGGGACAGGGTTTGGGTAAGGCTGAAGCTTTCTTT. Protein sequence: CASSQGQGLGKAEAFF.